The present entry profiles one T cell receptor beta chain with its context. Its antigen is still unknown. The record has no base qualities; no much larger clone is one base away. The data were obtained in a study of graft-versus-host responses after intestinal transplantation (dated by TCRdb to the early 2020s). A note on the overall study: Recipients received multivisceral, liver-intestinal, or isolated intestinal transplants. Every recipient was given anti-thymocyte globulin induction, followed by approximately 3 years of maintenance tacrolimus and steroids. Bulk TCR-beta CDR3 sequencing was used to track graft-versus-host and host-versus-graft alloreactive T cell clones in the graft, circulation and bone marrow after intestinal transplantation. Alloreactive clones were identified by sequencing pre-transplant mixed lymphocyte reaction products and comparing them with unstimulated pre-transplant donor and recipient T cells. The cohort enrolled about two dozen intestinal transplant recipients including one retransplant, and a few patients lacking pretransplant specimens were excluded. Donor T cell macrochimerism was defined as a peak of at least 4% donor T cells among recipient peripheral blood mononuclear cells. Instead of going to the commercial service, samples from a few later patients were sequenced in-house on an Illumina MiSeq and processed with MiXCR.

Study-level results and caveats: The relatively low number and heterogeneity of intestinal transplant patients limited the conclusions. Early after transplant, peak levels of circulating GvH clones were associated with declines in HvG clones. In patients with donor T cell macrochimerism, the allografts had high GvH to HvG T cell clonal ratios. GvH clones turned up in recipient bone marrow, with some appearing earlier in ileal mucosa or blood, a pattern consistent with an intestinal mucosal origin.

Libraries were constructed by the immunoSEQ multiplex PCR assay. Adaptive Biotechnologies carried out high-throughput TCR-beta CDR3 sequencing of genomic DNA for most patients. On the study's bioinformatics: TCR sequencing data were retrieved from Adaptive's ImmunoSEQ software for 15 to 20 patients, whereas a few other patients were processed with MiXCR and VDJtools. CDR3 nucleotide sequences shared between donor and recipient were removed because the origin of such sequences could not be assigned. At least 2-fold expansion over unstimulated cells and a minimum CFSE-low frequency of 0.002% (template counts) or 0.001% (read counts) were required for clones to be classified as alloreactive. Clones detected in sequenced pre-transplant spleen, lymph node, or MLR CFSE-low populations of the donor or recipient were defined as mappable. Cumulative frequency of alloreactive clones was calculated as a percentage of all sequences weighted by copy number. This immuneACCESS table, as held by TCRdb, lists in-frame sequences with V and J called but not all clones. Of the missing ones, under half trace to an unresolved V gene in checked studies; the others have no known cause. V, J and clone size derive from that table, while D and trimming were established from the DNA sequence. In all, the sample holds about 29,000 clones, and 80% to 85% of those were seen once. The ten largest account for 2.5% to 3.5% of the sample.

The CDR3 numbers 15 residues from cysteine through phenylalanine. The entry retains the CDR3 DNA only, 45 bases that are in frame from base 1. The junction carries 14 bases between V and J, which are trimmed by 3 bases and 2 bases respectively. The germline V gene (reference sequence) supplies CDR1 LNHDA and CDR2 SQIVND. Dithiothreitol, EDTA incubations and collagenase D digestion were used to isolate intraepithelial and lamina propria lymphocytes from graft specimens. Serial intestinal graft biopsy specimens collected up to 600 days after transplant underwent bulk TCR-beta sequencing. The receptor chain draws on TRBV19 and TRBJ2-7; a confident D gene designation cannot be given. This material consisted of ileum tissue, taken 98 days after intestinal transplantation. The receptor's source is a human patient who received an intestinal transplant, so some T cells may come from the graft donor. The CDR3 sequence is CASSMTQNNAYEQYF. The nucleotide sequence is given as TGTGCCAGTAGTATGACGCAGAATAACGCCTACGAGCAGTACTTC.